This entry describes one TCR beta chain. Its specificity is unknown. Germline CDR1 is MGHDK and CDR2 is SYGVNS. This CDR3 is 14 amino acids long. V lost 3 bases, J lost 3 bases, and 8 bases lay in between. Assay used: immunoSEQ multiplex PCR; TCRdb lists only in-frame clones, some missing. The sample comprises some 50,000 clones, around 89% of which are singletons, and about 4% rests with the top ten. This specimen belongs to a study of neoadjuvant nivolumab and ipilimumab in lung cancer. Notes on the study in general: Only a small number of samples underwent TCR sequencing. Resected tumors had greater TCR richness and clonality than uninvolved lung. TCR clonality did not significantly correlate with pathologic tumor regression.

Sequencing used blood, obtained before neoadjuvant nivolumab, alone or with ipilimumab. This TCR came from an adult with non-small cell lung cancer. Some clones in this sample may be carry-over from other donors' samples. The rearrangement uses TRBV25-1 and TRBJ1-4; D ambiguous. Here the CDR3 reads CASSDAGSNEKLFF. The DNA of the CDR3 is TGTGCCAGCAGTGACGCGGGGTCTAATGAAAAACTGTTTTTT.